The 3 T cell receptor beta chains in this list originate from one sample, sequenced in a study of blood T cell repertoires in COVID-19. This table comes from immunoSEQ multiplex PCR, and its TCRdb copy is limited to in-frame clones, with some not included. The sample carries under 250,000 clones, 84% recorded once. Source material: peripheral blood. Every receptor here comes from a woman in her forties or fifties with active or convalescent COVID-19.

The CDR3 DNA follows: TGTGCCAGCAGCTTAGGGTGGACTAGCGGGAGTTTTACAGATACGCAGTATTTT. As protein: CASSLGWTSGSFTDTQYF. The chain couples TRBV7-2 to TRBJ2-3; 13 positions match TRBD2. CDR1 is SGHTA, CDR2 FQGNSA, per germline. V lost 1 base, J lost 3 bases, and 7 bases stayed unmatched. The CDR3 loop spans 18 amino acids.

On this clone: Other DNA sequences from this sample encode an identical CDR3 as well. This chain uses TRBV9 with TRBJ2-1, with TRBD1 matching over 7 bases. Germline values: CDR1 SGDLS, CDR2 YYNGEE. The CDR3 sequence is 15 residues long. V lost 4 bases to trimming and J lost 0 bases; unmatched junction nucleotides: 4. In DNA, the CDR3 is TGTGCCAGCAGCTCACAGGGGAGCTCCTACAATGAGCAGTTCTTC. It translates to CASSSQGSSYNEQFF.

The genes are TRBV13 and TRBJ2-5; 7 bases fit TRBD1. The CDR3 totals 16 residues. Trimming took 4 bases from V and 4 from J; bases not matched to a gene: 12. Per germline, CDR1 PRHDT and CDR2 FYEKMQ (reference sequence). CDR3 coding DNA: TGTGCCAGCAGCTCCGTTGGCAGGGGGAGCGGAGAGACCCAGTACTTC. Its protein product is CASSSVGRGSGETQYF.